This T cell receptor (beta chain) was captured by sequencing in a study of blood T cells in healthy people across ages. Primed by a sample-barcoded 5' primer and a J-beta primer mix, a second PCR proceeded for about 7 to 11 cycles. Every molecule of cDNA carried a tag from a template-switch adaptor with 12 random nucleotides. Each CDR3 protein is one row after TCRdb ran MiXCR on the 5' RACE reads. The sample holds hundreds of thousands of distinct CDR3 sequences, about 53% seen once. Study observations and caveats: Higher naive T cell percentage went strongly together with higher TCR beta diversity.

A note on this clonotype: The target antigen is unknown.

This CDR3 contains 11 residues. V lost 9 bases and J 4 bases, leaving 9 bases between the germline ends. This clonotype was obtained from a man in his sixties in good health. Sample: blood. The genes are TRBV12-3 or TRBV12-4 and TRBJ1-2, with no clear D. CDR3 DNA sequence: TGTGCCAGTAGCCAATCCTATGGCTACACCTTC. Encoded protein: CASSQSYGYTF.